The 21 T cell receptor beta chains in this list originate from one sample, sequenced in a study of T cells in Graves' hyperthyroidism and ophthalmopathy. The TCR beta CDR3 regions underwent amplification using RNA transcripts as the source. In the first-round RT-PCR of the TCR CDR3, the HTBI primer set was used. TCRdb recomputed calls from the multiplex PCR reads with MiXCR, one row per CDR3 protein. The sample lists 280,000 or so distinct CDR3 sequences, around 15% occurring once. Sequenced input: blood. Source of these receptors: a woman aged 50 to 60 with Graves' hyperthyroidism that later progressed to Graves' ophthalmopathy.

The sample holds many counts of this clonotype. CDR3 residues: CRTAGVGSYNEQFF. DNA of the CDR3: TGCAGAACGGCGGGAGTAGGATCCTACAATGAGCAGTTCTTC. The chain recombines TRBV20-1 with TRBJ2-1; 7 bases are shared with TRBD2. The CDR3 is made up of 14 amino acids. In germline, CDR1 is DFQATT, CDR2 SNEGSKA (reference sequence).

This clonotype came up a few times. The CDR3 DNA follows: TGTGCCAGCAGTGAAGGGAGGCGAGGGGGTAGCGAAAAACTGTTTTTT. Its protein product is CASSEGRRGGSEKLFF. The chain uses TRBV25-1 and TRBJ1-4, with a weak D call TRBD1 (6 bases). Germline CDR1 MGHDK, CDR2 SYGVNS. This CDR3 region has 16 residues. V lost 2 bases to trimming and J lost 8 bases, with 18 bases between them.

The chain is built from TRBV29-1 and TRBJ2-7; D is uncertain. CDR3 size: 12 residues. V was trimmed by 0 bases and J by 3 bases, leaving 6 bases between them. Germline loops: CDR1 SQVTM, CDR2 ANQGSEA. The CDR3 bases are TGCAGCGTTGAAGATTGGGACTACGAGCAGTACTTC. It specifies CSVEDWDYEQYF.

This clonotype was seen repeatedly, ten times or more. The genes are TRBV6-1 and TRBJ1-1; D gene ambiguous. CDR1 and CDR2 from the germline V gene are MNHNS and SASEGT. The V and J ends lost 5 bases and 5 bases respectively, with 9 bases between them. The CDR3 sequence is 12 residues long. The chain's CDR3 is CASSSTGTEAFF. In DNA, the CDR3 is TGTGCCAGCAGTTCCACGGGGACTGAAGCTTTCTTT.

The chain has TRBV2 and TRBJ2-1; 7 nucleotides line up with TRBD1. The trim removed 6 bases at V and 5 bases at J, leaving 7 bases unmatched. Germline assignment: CDR1 SNHLY and CDR2 FYNNEI. This CDR3 contains 14 residues. CDR3 region: CASRTGWMDNEQFF. The CDR3 DNA reads TGTGCCAGCAGGACAGGGTGGATGGACAATGAGCAGTTCTTC.

This clonotype has a count of ten or more. V is TRBV12-3 or TRBV12-4 and J is TRBJ2-7; TRBD1 might be the D (5 bases). Trimming left V 1 base short and J 3 bases short, with 7 bases between. There are 13 residues in the CDR3. In nucleotides, the CDR3 is TGTGCCAGCAGTTTAGGGGGCTACTACGAGCAGTACTTC. Translating it yields CASSLGGYYEQYF.

V and J are TRBV14 and TRBJ2-2; 8 bases agree with TRBD1. The CDR3 sequence is 15 residues long. Germline CDR1 is SGHDN and CDR2 is FVKESK. The ends lost 2 bases at V and 5 bases at J; junction bases unmatched: 4. DNA for the CDR3: TGTGCCAGCAGCCAATGGACAGGGCGGACCGGGGAGCTGTTTTTT. Translated, it gives CASSQWTGRTGELFF. Full variable domain (missing parts from reference TRBV14 and TRBJ2-2): EAGVTQFPSHSVIEKGQTVTLRCDPISGHDNLYWYRRVMGKEIKFLLHFVKESKQDESGMPNNRFLAERTGGTYSTLKVQPAELEDSGVYFCASSQWTGRTGELFFGEGSRLTVL.

This clonotype was found many times. At one of its ends the junction is not consistent with the germline gene, which may arise from a read error. J is TRBJ2-5 and V is TRBV11-2, with TRBD1 matching over 9 bases. CDR1 and CDR2 (germline): SGHAT, FQNNGV. The CDR3 length is 13 residues. This chain's CDR3 is CASSLNPRDRVDF. The CDR3 DNA reads TGTGCCAGCAGCTTAAATCCCCGGGACAGGGTTGACTTC.

This clonotype occurred many times. The chain joins TRBV30 to TRBJ2-5; D call uncertain. The CDR3 runs 12 residues. Germline assignment: CDR1 GTSNPN and CDR2 SVGIG (reference sequence). Trimming pared 1 base from V and 4 bases from J, leaving 7 bases between. The CDR3 region is CAWSGPSETQYF. CDR3 nucleotides: TGTGCCTGGAGTGGCCCTTCAGAGACCCAGTACTTC. Variable domain in full (rest from reference TRBV30 and TRBJ2-5): SQTIHQWPATLVQPVGSPLSLECTVEGTSNPNLYWYRQAAGRGLQLLFYSVGIGQISSEVPQNLSASRPQDRQFILSSKKLLLSDSGFYLCAWSGPSETQYFGPGTRLLVL.

This clonotype was detected only a few times. The gene calls are TRBV4-2 and TRBJ2-7; no definite D call. Germline lookup yields CDR1 LGHNA and CDR2 YNFKEQ. The CDR3 runs 14 residues. V lost 1 base and J lost 2, with 9 bases in between. CDR3 sequence reads: CASSQGTLTYEQYF. The CDR3 region has the DNA TGTGCCAGCAGCCAAGGGACCCTGACCTACGAGCAGTACTTC.

This clonotype was detected many times. The genes are TRBV28 and TRBJ1-5; D is unclear. CDR1 is MDHEN, CDR2 SYDVKM, per germline. Trimming stripped 4 bases from V and 5 bases from J, with 9 bases between. The CDR3 is 13 residues long. Here the CDR3 DNA reads TGTGCCAGCAGTTACGGGATACATCAGCCCCAGCATTTT. Its translation is CASSYGIHQPQHF.

There are many counts of this clonotype. The V gene is TRBV12-3 or TRBV12-4, the J gene TRBJ2-5; possibly TRBD2 for D (6 bases). The CDR3 length is 15 residues. Deletions cut 5 bases from V and 5 bases from J, with 18 bases between. DNA of the CDR3: TGTGCCAGCAGTCCATTAGCGGTTGGGGGGGAGACCCAGTACTTC. Encoded protein: CASSPLAVGGETQYF.

This clonotype was seen at least ten times. J is TRBJ1-1 and V is TRBV20-1; no clear D gene. The CDR3 length is 11 residues. V lost 5 bases, J lost 3 bases, and 7 bases lay in between. Germline V lookup: CDR1 DFQATT, CDR2 SNEGSKA (reference sequence). Written as DNA, the CDR3 is TGCAGTGCTCCCTCGGACACTGAAGCTTTCTTT. Protein product: CSAPSDTEAFF.

At least ten counts were recorded for this clonotype. The chain has TRBV7-9 and TRBJ2-5; D might be TRBD2 (5 bases). V was cut by 5 bases and J by 5 bases, with 15 bases left in between. The germline CDR1 and CDR2 sequences are SEHNR and FQNEAQ (reference sequence). This CDR3 spans 14 amino acids. This CDR3 is CASSKRTQQETQYF. CDR3 in DNA: TGTGCCAGCAGCAAGCGGACTCAGCAGGAGACCCAGTACTTC.

Many counts were recorded for this clonotype. The genes are TRBV5-1 and TRBJ2-1; TRBD2 matches 9 bases. J gave up 8 bases and V 3 bases, and 9 bases lay outside the gene matches. CDR1 SGHRS and CDR2 YFSETQ come from the germline V gene. This CDR3 has 15 amino acids. The CDR3 DNA is TGCGCCAGCAGCTGGAGACTAGCGGACGGGGATGAGCAGTTCTTC. It specifies CASSWRLADGDEQFF. Full variable domain (outside the CDR3, taken from reference TRBV5-1 and TRBJ2-1): KAGVTQTPRYLIKTRGQQVTLSCSPISGHRSVSWYQQTPGQGLQFLFEYFSETQRNKGNFPGRFSGRQFSNSRSEMNVSTLELGDSALYLCASSWRLADGDEQFFGPGTRLTVL.

This clonotype was seen at least ten times. The chain links TRBV6-1 to TRBJ2-3; possibly TRBD1 for D (5 bases). Germline assignment: CDR1 MNHNS and CDR2 SASEGT. The CDR3 is 14 residues long. V lost 5 bases and J lost 3, with 12 bases in between. CDR3 bases: TGTGCCAGCAGTTATGATCAGGGAACAGATACGCAGTATTTT. It translates to CASSYDQGTDTQYF.

This clonotype was counted ten times or more. The chain carries TRBV28 and TRBJ2-7, with D tentatively TRBD1 (5 bases). This CDR3 region has 14 residues. Deletions cut 4 bases from V and 5 bases from J, with 15 bases between. The germline V gene has CDR1 MDHEN and CDR2 SYDVKM. CDR3 sequence: CASSSVPKGHEQYF. The CDR3 DNA reads TGTGCCAGCAGTTCCGTCCCTAAGGGGCACGAGCAGTACTTC.

This clonotype occurred a few times. The CDR3 sequence: CASSSGTSGRASTDTQYF. CDR3 coding DNA: TGTGCCAGCAGCTCCGGGACTAGCGGGAGGGCCAGCACAGATACGCAGTATTTT. The J gene is TRBJ2-3, the V gene TRBV5-4; 16 positions agree with TRBD2. After removal of 3 bases from V and 0 bases from J, the junction contained 4 bases not matched to a gene. The CDR3 covers 18 residues. Germline CDR1 SGHNT, CDR2 YYREEE (reference sequence).

This clonotype was seen at least ten times. This chain uses TRBV5-1 with TRBJ2-7; TRBD2 matches 13 bases. With V trimmed by 4 bases and J by 0 bases, 4 bases remained unmatched. Per germline, CDR1 SGHRS and CDR2 YFSETQ. This CDR3 spans 16 amino acids. DNA of the CDR3: TGCGCCAGCAGCCCCTGGACTAGCGGGGGCTCCTACGAGCAGTACTTC. Protein product: CASSPWTSGGSYEQYF.

This clonotype was counted a few times. The V call is TRBV5-1, the J call TRBJ1-2, with unresolved D. The V end lost 1 base, the J end lost 4 bases, and 11 bases lay between the germline ends. Germline V gene lookup returns CDR1 SGHRS and CDR2 YFSETQ. The CDR3 has 14 amino acids. The chain's CDR3 is CASSLSEGPYGYTF. DNA for the CDR3: TGCGCCAGCAGCTTGTCTGAGGGCCCCTATGGCTACACCTTC.

The chain links TRBV5-5 to TRBJ2-1; 13 bases agree with TRBD2. CDR3 length: 18 amino acids. CDR1 and CDR2 from the germline V gene are SGHKS and YYEKEE (reference sequence). J gave up 0 bases and V 1 base, and 4 bases lay outside the gene matches. The CDR3 protein is CASSLRLAGGGSYNEQFF. CDR3 in DNA: TGTGCCAGCAGCTTGAGACTAGCGGGAGGTGGCTCCTACAATGAGCAGTTCTTC.